Following are 5 T cell receptor beta chains from one sample sequenced in a study of blood T cell repertoires in COVID-19. Clones were read by immunoSEQ multiplex PCR, and TCRdb kept only the in-frame ones, dropping some. The sample carries about 190,000 clones, more than 75% recorded once. The specimen was PBMCs or T cells enriched from blood (not recorded which). These receptors were obtained from a woman aged 45-60 years with acute COVID-19.

V and J are TRBV27 and TRBJ2-3; 9 bases fit TRBD1. Germline V lookup: CDR1 MNHEY, CDR2 SMNVEV (reference sequence). J was trimmed by 1 base and V by 3 bases; bases with no gene match: 8. The CDR3 runs 17 residues. The CDR3 DNA sequence: TGTGCCAGCAGTTTTCTCGGACAGGGGTCCGGCACAGATACGCAGTATTTT. Translating gives CASSFLGQGSGTDTQYF.

This clone was seen a few times. A read error may produce the germline difference seen at one junction end. The genes are TRBV7-9 and TRBJ1-1; perhaps TRBD1 as D (6 bases). The CDR3 is made up of 13 amino acids. Germline V gene data show CDR1 as SEHNR and CDR2 as FQNEAQ (reference sequence). The CDR3 reads CASTDGQNPEAFF. The CDR3 nucleotides read TGTGCCAGCACCGACGGACAGAACCCTGAAGCTTTCTTT.

The chain recombines TRBV28 with TRBJ1-2; D call uncertain. In germline, CDR1 is MDHEN, CDR2 SYDVKM. The CDR3 has 12 residues. Trimming took off 8 bases at V and 4 bases at J, with 11 bases between the two ends. CDR3 protein: CASVNSTYGYTF. DNA for the CDR3: TGTGCCAGCGTTAACAGCACCTATGGCTACACCTTC.

The chain joins TRBV13 to TRBJ1-2; 7 bases match TRBD1. Germline V gene sequence: CDR1 PRHDT, CDR2 FYEKMQ (reference sequence). V trimming: 4 bases; J trimming: 0 bases; junction bases outside the gene matches: 2. CDR3 length equals 14 residues. The DNA of the CDR3 is TGTGCCAGCAGCTCCGGGACAGCTAACTATGGCTACACCTTC. Translating it yields CASSSGTANYGYTF.

The chain recombines TRBV7-9 with TRBJ2-3; no clear D gene. Trimming cost V 3 bases and J 1 base, with 11 bases left between them. Germline CDR1 and CDR2: SEHNR and FQNEAQ (reference sequence). This CDR3 is 15 amino acids long. CDR3 sequence (DNA): TGTGCCAGCAGCTTGGTCGCCGGTCGCACAGATACGCAGTATTTT. Residues: CASSLVAGRTDTQYF.